A selection of T cell receptor beta chains follows, all from one sample in a study of blood T cell repertoires in COVID-19. TCRdb keeps only in-frame clones here, not all; method: immunoSEQ multiplex PCR. Of roughly 49,000 clones in the sample, approximately 84% are singletons; the top ten hold less than 4.5%. Specimen: peripheral blood. The receptors here all came from a man aged 50-60 years with active COVID-19. CDR3s include the opening cysteine and the closing phenylalanine or tryptophan. The order of the fields is V gene, J gene, CDR3 protein.

>TRBV2|TRBJ2-2
CASSPGHGELFF
>TRBV5-4|TRBJ2-2
CASSLGPGFYKNTGELFF
>TRBV7-6|TRBJ1-6
CASRLGQGSSPLHF
>TRBV6-6|TRBJ2-5
CASSDGQGFWETQYF
>TRBV27|TRBJ2-1
CASSFLGTNPYNEQFF
>TRBV5-1|TRBJ1-1
CASSWGDRYTEAFF
>TRBV5-1|TRBJ2-3
CASSQRRGTSSTDTQYF
>TRBV13|TRBJ1-6
CASSLGQGDNSPLHF
>TRBV27|TRBJ2-5
CASMNRNQETQYF
>TRBV6-5|TRBJ2-2
CASSPQRGILGELFF
>TRBV11-2|TRBJ2-5
CAESGGGQETQYF
>TRBV7-2|TRBJ1-1
CASSLGARGGTYEAFF
>TRBV5-1|TRBJ2-7
CASSFGQGRVYEQYF
>TRBV10-3|TRBJ2-7
CAISESTGTGSYEQYF
>TRBV19|TRBJ2-3
CASSMTGLHTDTQYF
>TRBV20-1|TRBJ1-3
CSASPSGNTIYF
>TRBV3-1/TRBV3-2|TRBJ1-2
CASSQGGGAANYGYTF
>TRBV4-3|TRBJ2-7
CASSPERGDYEQYF
>TRBV6-5|TRBJ2-5
CASSYHYQGETQYF
>TRBV27|TRBJ2-7
CASSLSLAGVYEQYF
>TRBV7-6|TRBJ2-3
CASSPGRGTDTQYF
>TRBV19|TRBJ2-7
CASLGTPDYEQYF
>TRBV10-1|TRBJ1-1
CASSARGGVTEAFF
>TRBV7-9|TRBJ2-1
CASSYLPQALYNEQFF
>TRBV11-3|TRBJ2-1
CASSQKPSSYNEQFF
>TRBV20-1|TRBJ2-7
CSARPGVEQYF
>TRBV5-1|TRBJ2-3
CASSFGPQGSTDTQYF
>TRBV7-7|TRBJ2-5
CASSFTLATPETQYF
>TRBV10-1|TRBJ2-1
CASSRGQGYSNEQFF
>TRBV5-1|TRBJ2-3
CASSLGGGSGGDTQYF
>TRBV15|TRBJ2-1
CATSRLGTSGYEQFF
>TRBV18|TRBJ2-7
CASSPPSGSYEQYF
>TRBV29-1|TRBJ2-7
CSAEDRSYEQYF
>TRBV5-4|TRBJ1-1
CASSLQGANTEAFF
>TRBV2|TRBJ1-2
CASSGEPDRGSNYGYTF
>TRBV21-1|TRBJ2-1
CASSRPRGGPYLIYSYNEQFF
>TRBV19|TRBJ2-5
CASSIVRLAGSETQYF
>TRBV11-2|TRBJ2-3
CASSYITDTQYF
>TRBV19|TRBJ2-1
CASSIWTARYNEQFF
>TRBV28|TRBJ1-5
CATKSSGGGRVQPQHF
>TRBV20-1|TRBJ2-4
CSASWLGRGTKNIQYF
>TRBV9|TRBJ2-1
CASSVGHLPGQGSDEQFF
>TRBV5-1|TRBJ1-3
CASSLGGVDTIYF
>TRBV27|TRBJ1-3
CASRSAVNSGNTIYF
>TRBV6-1|TRBJ1-1
CASSEDSLNTEAFF
>TRBV9|TRBJ1-6
CASREGQYNSPLHF
>TRBV28|TRBJ2-1
CASRTGTGTYNEQFF
>TRBV7-9|TRBJ2-5
CASSLAGDSQETQYF
>TRBV10-3|TRBJ1-1
CAGAQGLNTEAFF
>TRBV11-2|TRBJ1-1
CASSLEISSEAFF
>TRBV7-8|TRBJ2-7
CASSPGEWLEQYF